This T cell receptor beta chain was sequenced in a study of shared clonotypes between healthy human individuals. Study-wide results and limits: Apart from blood, nothing was sampled; tissue repertoires likely differ. Naive subsets generally had larger estimated richness than memory subsets.

A few counts support this clone. Its antigen is as yet unknown. Genomic DNA (from each subset) was split evenly across several immunoSEQ plates. Replicate PCRs from sorted subsets contained around 190 ng DNA, which is roughly 30,000 T cell genomes. TCRdb keeps only in-frame clones here, not all; method: immunoSEQ multiplex PCR. Here the sample spans about 1.1 million clones, about 80% being singletons. The CDR3 runs 14 residues. Germline V gives CDR1 MGHRA, CDR2 YSYEKL. J gave up 2 bases and V 2 bases, and 3 bases lay outside the gene matches. Input material: memory CD4+ T cells from PBMCs. Subset of the sample: CD45RA-negative fraction. The genes are TRBV4-1 and TRBJ2-7, with 7 bases lining up with TRBD1. The TCR comes from a man aged 18 to 30 in good health. Some clones in this sample may be carry-over from other donors' samples. The CDR3 spells CASSQSGTAYEQYF. Here the CDR3 DNA reads TGCGCCAGCAGCCAATCCGGGACAGCCTACGAGCAGTACTTC.